What follows are 10 T cell receptor beta chains derived from one specimen sequenced in a study of blood T cells in healthy people across ages. Alongside a J-beta primer mix, a sample-barcoded 5' primer served in a second PCR lasting roughly 6 to 12 cycles. TCRdb re-analysed the 5' RACE reads in MiXCR, keeping a single row per CDR3 protein. The repertoire has about 830,000 distinct CDR3 sequences, over 45% of them found once; the top ten carry over 20%. Sequencing was done on a sample of blood. These TCRs come from a man in his thirties or forties in good health.

In its sample, this clonotype was seen once. The gene calls are TRBV10-3 and TRBJ2-4; TRBD2 aligns across 8 bases. The end of the DNA aligns better with TRBJ2-7, so the J call may be wrong. This CDR3 is built from 14 residues. Germline CDR1 is ENHRY and CDR2 is SYGVKD. The CDR3, as DNA: TGTGCCATCAGTGACGGGGGGGGGTTCTACGAGCAGTACTTC. Encoded protein: CAISDGGGFYEQYF.

The chain employs TRBV12-3 or TRBV12-4 and TRBJ1-2; D remains unclear. Trimming removed 4 bases at V and 0 bases at J, with 12 bases between. The CDR3 length is 15 residues. The CDR3 is CASSSPPIPNYGYTF. DNA for the CDR3: TGTGCCAGCAGTTCACCACCTATTCCTAACTATGGCTACACCTTC.

This CDR3 is CASSAGLAGAHEQYF. In nucleotides, the CDR3 is TGCGCCAGCAGCGCAGGACTAGCGGGAGCCCACGAGCAGTACTTC. V is TRBV5-1 and J is TRBJ2-7; TRBD2 aligns across 13 bases. The V gene's germline CDR1 is SGHRS and CDR2 YFSETQ. After removal of 4 bases from V and 5 bases from J, the junction contained 6 bases not matched to a gene. The CDR3 has 15 amino acids.

There are many counts of this clonotype. CDR3 amino acids: CSASTGGQRGYTF. CDR3 coding DNA: TGCAGCGCCTCGACAGGGGGCCAGCGTGGCTACACCTTC. The chain links TRBV29-1 to TRBJ1-2; 10 bases fit TRBD1. Germline V gives CDR1 SQVTM, CDR2 ANQGSEA. This CDR3 contains 13 residues. V lost 7 bases, J lost 7 bases, and 9 bases stayed unmatched. Drawing the rest from reference TRBV29-1 and TRBJ1-2, the complete variable domain is SAVISQKPSRDICQRGTSLTIQCQVDSQVTMMFWYRQQPGQSLTLIATANQGSEATYESGFVIDKFPISRPNLTFSTLTVSNMSPEDSSIYLCSASTGGQRGYTFGSGTRLTVV.

The chain couples TRBV20-1 to TRBJ1-1; D is possibly TRBD1 (6 bases). This CDR3 spans 13 amino acids. V shed 7 bases and J shed 0 bases, with 12 bases lying between them. From germline, CDR1 is DFQATT and CDR2 SNEGSKA (reference sequence). Here the CDR3 reads CSVQRDMNTEAFF. In DNA form, the CDR3 reads TGCAGTGTCCAACGGGACATGAACACTGAAGCTTTCTTT.

This chain joins TRBV7-2 and TRBJ2-4; tentative D call: TRBD1 (5 bases). Gene TRBJ2-7 matches the end of the DNA better, so the J call may be wrong. The CDR3 loop spans 14 amino acids. Germline CDR1 reads SGHTA; CDR2 reads FQGNSA. The DNA of the CDR3 is TGTGCCAGCAGCTTAGTTTCTGTAGGGGACGAGCAGTACTTC. It specifies CASSLVSVGDEQYF.

This clonotype has a handful of counts. The chain links TRBV7-2 to TRBJ2-1; D remains ambiguous. V was clipped by 3 bases and J by 6 bases, with 6 bases between them. Looked up from germline, CDR1 is SGHTA and CDR2 is FQGNSA. The CDR3 contains 12 residues. DNA for the CDR3: TGTGCCAGCAGCTTTCGGTTCAATGAGCAGTTCTTC. This sequence encodes CASSFRFNEQFF.

The chain uses TRBV4-3 and TRBJ2-5; no clear D. From germline, CDR1 is LGHNA and CDR2 YSLEER. This CDR3 contains 14 residues. V gave up 0 bases and J gave up 2 bases, with 7 bases separating them. CDR3 residues: CASSQDYGQETQYF. The CDR3 DNA sequence: TGCGCCAGCAGCCAAGATTACGGGCAAGAGACCCAGTACTTC.

This clonotype appeared once. J is TRBJ1-2 and V is TRBV5-5; no clear D gene. Germline CDR1 and CDR2: SGHKS and YYEKEE (reference sequence). The ends were cut back, 0 bases at V and 10 bases at J, with 19 bases in the middle. This CDR3 has 15 residues. The CDR3 here is CASSLAGVSGRHYTF. The CDR3 coding sequence is TGTGCCAGCAGCTTGGCCGGGGTTAGCGGCCGCCACTACACCTTC. Drawing the rest from reference TRBV5-5 and TRBJ1-2, the complete variable domain is DAGVTQSPTHLIKTRGQQVTLRCSPISGHKSVSWYQQVLGQGPQFIFQYYEKEERGRGNFPDRFSARQFPNYSSELNVNALLLGDSALYLCASSLAGVSGRHYTFGSGTRLTVV.

In its sample, this clonotype was seen once. The V and J genes are TRBV12-5 and TRBJ2-1; no firm D call. The DNA end favors TRBJ2-7, so the J call may be wrong. Germline assignment: CDR1 LGHNT and CDR2 FRNRAP. There are 14 residues in the CDR3. Here the CDR3 reads CASGPSGSYNEQYF. The CDR3 DNA sequence: TGTGCTAGTGGCCCTAGTGGCTCCTACAATGAGCAGTACTTC.